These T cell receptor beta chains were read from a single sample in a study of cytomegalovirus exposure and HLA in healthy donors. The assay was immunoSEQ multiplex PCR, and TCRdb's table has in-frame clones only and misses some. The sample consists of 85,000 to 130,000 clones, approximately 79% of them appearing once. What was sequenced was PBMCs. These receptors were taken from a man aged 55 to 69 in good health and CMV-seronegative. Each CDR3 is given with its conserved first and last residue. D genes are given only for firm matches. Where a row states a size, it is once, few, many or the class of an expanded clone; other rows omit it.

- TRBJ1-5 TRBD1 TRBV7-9 TGTGCCAGCAGCCTAGACAGGGCGGGCAATCAGCCCCAGCATTTT CASSLDRAGNQPQHF
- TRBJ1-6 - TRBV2 TGTGCCAGCAGCCGGGGGGGCCCCTCACCCCTCCACTTT CASSRGGPSPLHF
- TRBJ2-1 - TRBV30 TGTGCCTGGAGCCCAGCTCTATCTAGCTCCTACAATGAGCAGTTCTTC CAWSPALSSSYNEQFF
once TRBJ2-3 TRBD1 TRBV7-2 TGTGCCAGCAGCTTAGCAGGGGGCAGAGATACGCAGTATTTT CASSLAGGRDTQYF
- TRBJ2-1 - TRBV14 TGTGCCAGCAGCCCCCTTGGGGGGAGCTCCTACAATGAGCAGTTCTTC CASSPLGGSSYNEQFF
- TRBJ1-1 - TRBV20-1 TGCAGTGCCTGGAACACTGAAGCTTTCTTT CSAWNTEAFF
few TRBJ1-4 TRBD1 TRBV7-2 TGTGCCAGCAGCCTAGGGACAGGGCGAACTAATGAAAAACTGTTTTTT CASSLGTGRTNEKLFF
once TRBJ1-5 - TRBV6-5 TGTGCCAGCAGTTATAAGGGAGTGGGCAATCAGCCCCAGCATTTT CASSYKGVGNQPQHF
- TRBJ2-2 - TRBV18 TGTGCCAGCTCACCAACAGATCCACGTAACACCGGGGAGCTGTTTTTT CASSPTDPRNTGELFF
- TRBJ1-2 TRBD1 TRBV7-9 TGTGCCAGCAGTAATACAGGGGTTGCCAACTATGGCTACACCTTC CASSNTGVANYGYTF
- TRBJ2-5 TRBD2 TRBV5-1 TGCGCCAGCAGCTTGAGGCTAGCGGGGGAAGAGACCCAGTACTTC CASSLRLAGEETQYF
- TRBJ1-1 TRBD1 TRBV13 TGTGCCAGCAGCTGGGGGACAGGGCTGGGGAACACTGAAGCTTTCTTT CASSWGTGLGNTEAFF
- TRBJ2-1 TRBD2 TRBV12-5 TGTGCTAGTGGTTTGGGGCTAGCGGGGGGGCGCAGTGAGCAGTTCTTC CASGLGLAGGRSEQFF
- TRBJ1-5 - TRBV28 TGTGCGTTACAGGGCAGCAATCAGCCCCAGCATTTT CALQGSNQPQHF
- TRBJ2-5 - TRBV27 TGTGCCAGCAGTTTATCGTCTAGCGCAACAGGTCGGGTACAGACCCAGTACTTC CASSLSSSATGRVQTQYF
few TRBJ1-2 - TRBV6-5 TGTGCCAGCAGTTACTCGGTCAGGGGCCTTTATGGCTACACCTTC CASSYSVRGLYGYTF
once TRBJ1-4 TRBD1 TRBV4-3 TGCGCCAGCAGCCAAGAACGTTCAGGGGGCAGGGAAAAACTGTTTTTT CASSQERSGGREKLFF
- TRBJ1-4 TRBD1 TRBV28 TGTGCCAGCAGTTTACCGCCGGGACAGGGTCATGAAAAACTGTTTTTT CASSLPPGQGHEKLFF
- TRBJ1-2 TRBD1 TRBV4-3 TGCGCCAGCAGCCCCTCGGGGACAGGCCATGGCTACACCTTC CASSPSGTGHGYTF
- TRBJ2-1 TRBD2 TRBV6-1 TGTGCCAGCAGTGCCATAGCGGGGGGCCAGTCCAATGAGCAGTTCTTC CASSAIAGGQSNEQFF
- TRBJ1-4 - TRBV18 TGTGCCAGCTCACCACCCGCAGGGGAAGGAGAAAAACTGTTTTTT CASSPPAGEGEKLFF
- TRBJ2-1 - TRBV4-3 TGCGCCAGCAGCCCGCAGACTAGGCACAATGAGCAGTTCTTC CASSPQTRHNEQFF
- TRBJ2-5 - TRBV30 TGTGCCTGGACCCCTGGCGAGACCCAGTACTTC CAWTPGETQYF
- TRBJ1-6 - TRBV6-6 TGTGCCAGCAACCCATTATGGAGTAATTCACCCCTCCACTTT CASNPLWSNSPLHF